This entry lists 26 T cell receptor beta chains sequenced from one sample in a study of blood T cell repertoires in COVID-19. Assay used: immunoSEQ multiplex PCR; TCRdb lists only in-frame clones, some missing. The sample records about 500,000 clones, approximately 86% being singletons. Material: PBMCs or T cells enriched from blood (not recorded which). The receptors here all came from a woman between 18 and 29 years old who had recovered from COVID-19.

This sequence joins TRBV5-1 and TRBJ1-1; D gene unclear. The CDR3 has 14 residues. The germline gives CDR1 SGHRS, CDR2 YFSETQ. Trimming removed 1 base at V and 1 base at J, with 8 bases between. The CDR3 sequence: CASSLHSPNTEAFF. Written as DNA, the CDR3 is TGCGCCAGCAGCTTGCACAGCCCGAACACTGAAGCTTTCTTT. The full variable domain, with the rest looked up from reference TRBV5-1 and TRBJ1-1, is KAGVTQTPRYLIKTRGQQVTLSCSPISGHRSVSWYQQTPGQGLQFLFEYFSETQRNKGNFPGRFSGRQFSNSRSEMNVSTLELGDSALYLCASSLHSPNTEAFFGQGTRLTVV.

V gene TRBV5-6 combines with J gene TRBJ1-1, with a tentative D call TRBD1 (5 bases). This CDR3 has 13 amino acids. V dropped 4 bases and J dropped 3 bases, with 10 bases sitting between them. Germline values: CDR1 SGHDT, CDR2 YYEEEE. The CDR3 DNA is TGTGCCAGCAGCGAACAGGTATACACTGAAGCTTTCTTT. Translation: CASSEQVYTEAFF. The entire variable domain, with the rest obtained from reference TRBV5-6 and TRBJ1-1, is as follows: DAGVTQSPTHLIKTRGQQVTLRCSPKSGHDTVSWYQQALGQGPQFIFQYYEEEERQRGNFPDRFSGHQFPNYSSELNVNALLLGDSALYLCASSEQVYTEAFFGQGTRLTVV.

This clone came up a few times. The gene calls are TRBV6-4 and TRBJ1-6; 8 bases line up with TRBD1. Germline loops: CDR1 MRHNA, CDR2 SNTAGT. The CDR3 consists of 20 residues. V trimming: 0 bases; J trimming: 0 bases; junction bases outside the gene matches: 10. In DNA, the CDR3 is TGTGCCAGCAGTGACTCAGTAGAGGACAGGGCAAGCTCCTATAATTCACCCCTCCACTTT. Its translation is CASSDSVEDRASSYNSPLHF.

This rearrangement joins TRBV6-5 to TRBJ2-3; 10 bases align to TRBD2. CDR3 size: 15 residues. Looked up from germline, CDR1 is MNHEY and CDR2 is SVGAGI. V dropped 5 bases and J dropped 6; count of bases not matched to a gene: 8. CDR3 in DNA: TGTGCCAGCAGTCTGGGAGCGGGGGGGATGGATACGCAGTATTTT. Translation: CASSLGAGGMDTQYF.

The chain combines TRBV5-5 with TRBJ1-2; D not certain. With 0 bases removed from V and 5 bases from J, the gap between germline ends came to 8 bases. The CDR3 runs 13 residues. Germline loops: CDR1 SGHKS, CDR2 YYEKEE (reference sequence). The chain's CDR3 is CASSLAQVYGYTF. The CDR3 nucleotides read TGTGCCAGCAGCTTGGCTCAGGTTTATGGCTACACCTTC. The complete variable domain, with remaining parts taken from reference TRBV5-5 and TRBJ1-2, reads DAGVTQSPTHLIKTRGQQVTLRCSPISGHKSVSWYQQVLGQGPQFIFQYYEKEERGRGNFPDRFSARQFPNYSSELNVNALLLGDSALYLCASSLAQVYGYTFGSGTRLTVV.

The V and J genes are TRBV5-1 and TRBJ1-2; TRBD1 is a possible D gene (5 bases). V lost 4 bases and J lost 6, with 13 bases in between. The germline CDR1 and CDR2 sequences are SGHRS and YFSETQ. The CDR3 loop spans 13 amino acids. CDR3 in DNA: TGCGCCAGCAGCGTCCGGGACTTGGATGGCTACACCTTC. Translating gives CASSVRDLDGYTF.

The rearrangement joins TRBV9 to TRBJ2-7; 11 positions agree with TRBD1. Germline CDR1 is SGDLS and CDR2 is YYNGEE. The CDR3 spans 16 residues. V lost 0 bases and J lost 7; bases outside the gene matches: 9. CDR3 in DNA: TGTGCCAGCAGCGTAGGTGGGACAGGGGGGTGGGGTGAGCAGTACTTC. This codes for CASSVGGTGGWGEQYF.

The CDR3 here is CASSSLPGVQANYGYTF. CDR3 bases: TGTGCCAGCAGCTCCCTACCGGGGGTGCAAGCTAACTATGGCTACACCTTC. The chain has TRBV21-1 and TRBJ1-2. TRBV21-1 is shown as a pseudogene. This CDR3 has 17 amino acids.

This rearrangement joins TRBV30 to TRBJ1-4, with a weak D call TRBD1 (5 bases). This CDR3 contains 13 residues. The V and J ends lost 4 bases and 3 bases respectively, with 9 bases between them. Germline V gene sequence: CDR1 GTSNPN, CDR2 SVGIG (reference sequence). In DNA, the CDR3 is TGTGCCTGGACGGGGGGGGCTAATGAAAAACTGTTTTTT. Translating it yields CAWTGGANEKLFF.

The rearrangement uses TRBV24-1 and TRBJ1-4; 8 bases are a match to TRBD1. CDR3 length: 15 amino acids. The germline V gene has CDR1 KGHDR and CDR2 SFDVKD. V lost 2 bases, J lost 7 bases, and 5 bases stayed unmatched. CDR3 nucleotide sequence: TGTGCCACCAGTGATTCAGGGGGCATCGGTGAAAAACTGTTTTTT. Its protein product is CATSDSGGIGEKLFF.

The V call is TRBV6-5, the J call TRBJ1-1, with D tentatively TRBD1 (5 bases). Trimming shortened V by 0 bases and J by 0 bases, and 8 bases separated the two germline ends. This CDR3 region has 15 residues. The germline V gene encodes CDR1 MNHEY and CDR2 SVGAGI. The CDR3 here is CASSYSPGMNTEAFF. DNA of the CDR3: TGTGCCAGCAGTTACTCTCCAGGGATGAACACTGAAGCTTTCTTT.

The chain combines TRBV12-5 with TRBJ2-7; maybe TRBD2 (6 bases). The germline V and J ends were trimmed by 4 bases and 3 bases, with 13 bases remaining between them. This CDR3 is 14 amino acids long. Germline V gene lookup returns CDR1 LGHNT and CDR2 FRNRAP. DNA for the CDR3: TGTGCTAGTGGTTCGGGACGGGAGATCTACGAGCAGTACTTC. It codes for CASGSGREIYEQYF.

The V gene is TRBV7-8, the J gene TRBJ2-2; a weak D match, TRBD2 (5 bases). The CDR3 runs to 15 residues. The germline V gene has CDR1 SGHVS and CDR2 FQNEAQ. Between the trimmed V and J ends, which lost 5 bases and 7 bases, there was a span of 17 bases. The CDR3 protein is CASSRGGGLGGELFF. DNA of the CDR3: TGTGCCAGCAGCCGAGGCGGCGGGCTAGGCGGGGAGCTGTTTTTT.

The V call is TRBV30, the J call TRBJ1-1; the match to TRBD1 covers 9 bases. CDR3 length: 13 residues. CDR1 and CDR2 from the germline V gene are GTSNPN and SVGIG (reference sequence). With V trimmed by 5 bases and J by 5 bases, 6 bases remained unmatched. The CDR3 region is CAWGGQGVTEAFF. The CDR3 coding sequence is TGTGCCTGGGGGGGACAGGGAGTTACTGAAGCTTTCTTT. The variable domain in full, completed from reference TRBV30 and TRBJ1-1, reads SQTIHQWPATLVQPVGSPLSLECTVEGTSNPNLYWYRQAAGRGLQLLFYSVGIGQISSEVPQNLSASRPQDRQFILSSKKLLLSDSGFYLCAWGGQGVTEAFFGQGTRLTVV.

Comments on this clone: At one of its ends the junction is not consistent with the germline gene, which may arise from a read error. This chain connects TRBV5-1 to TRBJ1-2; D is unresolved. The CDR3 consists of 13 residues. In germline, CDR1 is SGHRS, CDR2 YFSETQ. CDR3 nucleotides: TGCGCCAGTAGCTTGGCCTTACAGAATGGCTACACCTTC. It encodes CASSLALQNGYTF. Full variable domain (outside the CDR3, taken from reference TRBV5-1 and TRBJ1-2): KAGVTQTPRYLIKTRGQQVTLSCSPISGHRSVSWYQQTPGQGLQFLFEYFSETQRNKGNFPGRFSGRQFSNSRSEMNVSTLELGDSALYLCASSLALQNGYTFGSGTRLTVV.

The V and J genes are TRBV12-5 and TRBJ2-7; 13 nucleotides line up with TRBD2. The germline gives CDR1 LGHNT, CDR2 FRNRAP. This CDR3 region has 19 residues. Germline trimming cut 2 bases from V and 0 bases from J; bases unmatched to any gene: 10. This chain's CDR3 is CASGLILAGGPVSSYEQYF. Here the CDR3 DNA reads TGTGCTAGTGGTTTGATACTAGCGGGGGGGCCGGTAAGCTCCTACGAGCAGTACTTC.

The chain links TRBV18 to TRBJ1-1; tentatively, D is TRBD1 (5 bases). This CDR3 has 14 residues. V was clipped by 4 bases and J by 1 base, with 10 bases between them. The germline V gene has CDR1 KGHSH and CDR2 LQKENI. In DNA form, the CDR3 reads TGTGCCAGCTCACGCCCGACAGAGAACACTGAAGCTTTCTTT. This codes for CASSRPTENTEAFF.

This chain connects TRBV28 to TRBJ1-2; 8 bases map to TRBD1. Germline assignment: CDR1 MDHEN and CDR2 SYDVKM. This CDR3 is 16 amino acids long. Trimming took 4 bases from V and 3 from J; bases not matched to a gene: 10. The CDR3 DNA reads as TGTGCCAGCAGTTCTCTCTCTCAGGGGGCGGACTATGGCTACACCTTC. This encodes CASSSLSQGADYGYTF.

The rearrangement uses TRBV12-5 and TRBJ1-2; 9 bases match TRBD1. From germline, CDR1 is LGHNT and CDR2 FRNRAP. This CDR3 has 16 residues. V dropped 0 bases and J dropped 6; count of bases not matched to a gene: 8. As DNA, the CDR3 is TGTGCTAGTGGTTTGGTCGTGGGGACAGGGATTAATGGCTACACCTTC. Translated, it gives CASGLVVGTGINGYTF. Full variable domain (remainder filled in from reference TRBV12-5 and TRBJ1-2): DARVTQTPRHKVTEMGQEVTMRCQPILGHNTVFWYRQTMMQGLELLAYFRNRAPLDDSGMPKDRFSAEMPDATLATLKIQPSEPRDSAVYFCASGLVVGTGINGYTFGSGTRLTVV.

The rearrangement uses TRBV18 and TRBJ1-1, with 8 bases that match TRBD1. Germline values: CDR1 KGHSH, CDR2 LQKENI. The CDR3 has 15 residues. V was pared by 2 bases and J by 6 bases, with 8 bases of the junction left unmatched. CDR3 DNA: TGTGCCAGCTCACCAACCGGGACAGGAACGTCTGAAGCTTTCTTT. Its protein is CASSPTGTGTSEAFF.

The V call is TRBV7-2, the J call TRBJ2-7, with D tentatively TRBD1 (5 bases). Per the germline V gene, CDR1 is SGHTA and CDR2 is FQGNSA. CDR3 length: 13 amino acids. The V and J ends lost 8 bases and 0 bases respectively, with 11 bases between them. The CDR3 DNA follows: TGTGCCAGCGGGGCCAGGGTCTCCTACGAGCAGTACTTC. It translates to CASGARVSYEQYF. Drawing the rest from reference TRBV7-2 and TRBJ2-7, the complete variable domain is GAGVSQSPSNKVTEKGKDVELRCDPISGHTALYWYRQSLGQGLEFLIYFQGNSAPDKSGLPSDRFSAERTGGSVSTLTIQRTQQEDSAVYLCASGARVSYEQYFGPGTRLTVT.

The CDR3 DNA is TGTGCCAGCAGCCAGGGACAGGGTAGGGGCTACACCTTC. The encoded protein is CASSQGQGRGYTF. The rearrangement joins TRBV12-3 or TRBV12-4 to TRBJ1-2; TRBD1 matches 9 bases. With V trimmed by 6 bases and J by 8 bases, 7 bases remained unmatched. CDR3 length equals 13 residues.

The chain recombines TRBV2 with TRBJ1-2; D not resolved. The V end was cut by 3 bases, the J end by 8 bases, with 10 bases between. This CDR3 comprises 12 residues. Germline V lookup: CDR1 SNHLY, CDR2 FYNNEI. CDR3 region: CASSDGPGGYTF. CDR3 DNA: TGTGCCAGCAGTGACGGGCCGGGGGGCTACACCTTC. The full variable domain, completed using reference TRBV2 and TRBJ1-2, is EPEVTQTPSHQVTQMGQEVILRCVPISNHLYFYWYRQILGQKVEFLVSFYNNEISEKSEIFDDQFSVERPDGSNFTLKIRSTKLEDSAMYFCASSDGPGGYTFGSGTRLTVV.

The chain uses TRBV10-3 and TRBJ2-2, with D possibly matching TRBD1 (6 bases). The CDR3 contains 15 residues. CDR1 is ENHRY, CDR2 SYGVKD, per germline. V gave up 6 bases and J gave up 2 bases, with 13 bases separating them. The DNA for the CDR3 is TGTGCCATCAGGGACCCAGGGGTCAACACCGGGGAGCTGTTTTTT. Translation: CAIRDPGVNTGELFF.

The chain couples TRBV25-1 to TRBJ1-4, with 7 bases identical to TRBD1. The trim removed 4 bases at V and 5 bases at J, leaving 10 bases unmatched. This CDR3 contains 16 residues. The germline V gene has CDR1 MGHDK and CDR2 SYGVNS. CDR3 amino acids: CASSVGRTGTNEKLFF. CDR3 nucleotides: TGTGCCAGCAGTGTAGGCAGGACAGGCACGAATGAAAAACTGTTTTTT.

The CDR3 nucleotides read TGTGCCTGGGGGGATTTATCCCTAGGCAATCAGCCCCAGCATTTT. Amino acid sequence: CAWGDLSLGNQPQHF. The chain recombines TRBV30 with TRBJ1-5; no reliable D call. This CDR3 comprises 15 residues. V was cut by 5 bases and J by 2 bases, with 16 bases left in between. CDR1 GTSNPN and CDR2 SVGIG come from the germline V gene (reference sequence).